These 12 T cell receptor beta chains were all obtained from the same sample, sequenced in a study of OX40 agonist ivuxolimab in advanced cancers. The table came from immunoSEQ multiplex PCR; TCRdb's copy has only in-frame clones and leaves some out. The sample holds tens of thousands of clones, 85% seen once. Sequencing used CD4+ or CD8+ T cells sorted from blood, obtained in a trial of the OX40 agonist ivuxolimab. The receptors originated from an adult with an advanced solid tumor such as melanoma, head and neck, liver or kidney cancer.

The chain joins TRBV5-4 to TRBJ2-5; D uncertain. This CDR3 spans 15 amino acids. Trimming took 4 bases from V and 3 from J, leaving 16 bases between them. Germline V gene sequence: CDR1 SGHNT, CDR2 YYREEE (reference sequence). Here the CDR3 reads CASSEEPVRKETQYF. The CDR3 DNA reads as TGTGCCAGCAGCGAGGAACCAGTCAGGAAAGAGACCCAGTACTTC.

This chain joins TRBV6-1 and TRBJ1-2, with D possibly TRBD1 on 5 matching bases. This CDR3 comprises 16 residues. Germline lookup yields CDR1 MNHNS and CDR2 SASEGT. V was clipped by 0 bases and J by 5 bases, with 16 bases between them. The CDR3 here is CASSEARTGGGYGYTF. CDR3 DNA sequence: TGTGCCAGCAGTGAAGCGCGCACAGGCGGTGGTTATGGCTACACCTTC.

Only a few counts were recorded for this clone. The CDR3 is CASQPRPSSSDYTEAFF. The CDR3 DNA reads TGTGCCAGCCAGCCTCGCCCCAGCAGCAGTGATTACACTGAAGCTTTCTTT. The gene calls are TRBV28 and TRBJ1-1; D remains ambiguous. Deletions cut 8 bases from V and 3 bases from J, with 25 bases between. The CDR3 contains 17 residues. Germline-derived CDR1 and CDR2 are MDHEN and SYDVKM.

The chain is built from TRBV9 and TRBJ2-2; unclear D gene. The CDR3 is 12 residues long. The V gene lost 2 bases and the J gene lost 6 bases, with 5 bases spanning the gap. CDR1 SGDLS and CDR2 YYNGEE come from the germline V gene. The CDR3 coding sequence is TGTGCCAGCAGCGTTATTCCCGGGGAGCTGTTTTTT. This sequence encodes CASSVIPGELFF.

The chain joins TRBV27 to TRBJ2-5, with D possibly matching TRBD2 (5 bases). With 5 bases removed from V and 5 bases from J, the gap between germline ends came to 9 bases. There are 12 residues in the CDR3. Germline V gene data show CDR1 as MNHEY and CDR2 as SMNVEV (reference sequence). Here the CDR3 DNA reads TGTGCCAGCAGTGGGTCGGGGGAGACCCAGTACTTC. This sequence encodes CASSGSGETQYF.

The chain has TRBV9 and TRBJ2-3; 15 bases match TRBD2. With V trimmed by 4 bases and J by 3 bases, 3 bases remained unmatched. Germline assignment: CDR1 SGDLS and CDR2 YYNGEE. The CDR3 length is 16 residues. CDR3 nucleotide sequence: TGTGCCAGCAGCTCCGGGACTAGCGGGGGGACAGATACGCAGTATTTT. Its protein product is CASSSGTSGGTDTQYF.

This clone was counted many times. The V call is TRBV6-5, the J call TRBJ1-2; no clear D. CDR1 and CDR2 (germline): MNHEY, SVGAGI. The length of the CDR3 is 11 residues. Between the trimmed V and J ends, which lost 8 bases and 8 bases, there was a span of 12 bases. The CDR3 loop reads CASGLIDGYTF. CDR3 nucleotide sequence: TGTGCCAGCGGGCTTATAGACGGCTACACCTTC.

The J gene is TRBJ2-5, the V gene TRBV7-9, with D possibly being TRBD2 (5 bases). The CDR3 loop spans 14 amino acids. V was pared by 3 bases and J by 2 bases, with 10 bases between. The V gene's germline CDR1 is SEHNR and CDR2 FQNEAQ (reference sequence). The CDR3 protein is CASSLEKRQETQYF. The CDR3, as DNA: TGTGCCAGCAGCTTGGAAAAGCGGCAAGAGACCCAGTACTTC.

CDR3 loop: CASSNRDRPYNSPLHF. As DNA, the CDR3 is TGTGCCAGCAGCAACCGGGACAGACCTTATAATTCACCCCTCCACTTT. The gene calls are TRBV21-1 and TRBJ1-6; the DNA was not used to check the table's D call, TRBD1. TRBV21-1 is listed as a pseudogene. This CDR3 spans 16 amino acids.

The V call is TRBV29-1, the J call TRBJ2-4; possibly TRBD2 for D (5 bases). The V gene lost 6 bases and the J gene lost 2 bases, with 11 bases spanning the gap. Germline CDR1 SQVTM, CDR2 ANQGSEA. This CDR3 is 13 amino acids long. CDR3 in amino acids: CSVTMGTKNIQYF. The CDR3 coding sequence is TGCAGCGTGACTATGGGGACCAAAAACATTCAGTACTTC.

This clone has only one observation. The rearrangement joins TRBV6-5 to TRBJ1-2, with TRBD1 identical over 7 bases. The CDR3 is made up of 15 amino acids. CDR1 is MNHEY, CDR2 SVGAGI, per germline. V lost 1 base and J lost 4; bases outside the gene matches: 6. As DNA, the CDR3 is TGTGCCAGCAGTTACTTGAGGGGGCGAGGCTATGGCTACACCTTC. Residues: CASSYLRGRGYGYTF.

This clone is medium-sized in the sample. Different DNA sequences within this sample yield the same CDR3. The rearrangement uses TRBV4-1 and TRBJ2-1; D not resolved. Germline CDR1 MGHRA, CDR2 YSYEKL. The ends were cut back, 2 bases at V and 3 bases at J, with 5 bases in the middle. CDR3 length equals 13 residues. The CDR3 region is CASSQSDYNEQFF. The CDR3 DNA is TGCGCCAGCAGCCAATCCGACTACAATGAGCAGTTCTTC.